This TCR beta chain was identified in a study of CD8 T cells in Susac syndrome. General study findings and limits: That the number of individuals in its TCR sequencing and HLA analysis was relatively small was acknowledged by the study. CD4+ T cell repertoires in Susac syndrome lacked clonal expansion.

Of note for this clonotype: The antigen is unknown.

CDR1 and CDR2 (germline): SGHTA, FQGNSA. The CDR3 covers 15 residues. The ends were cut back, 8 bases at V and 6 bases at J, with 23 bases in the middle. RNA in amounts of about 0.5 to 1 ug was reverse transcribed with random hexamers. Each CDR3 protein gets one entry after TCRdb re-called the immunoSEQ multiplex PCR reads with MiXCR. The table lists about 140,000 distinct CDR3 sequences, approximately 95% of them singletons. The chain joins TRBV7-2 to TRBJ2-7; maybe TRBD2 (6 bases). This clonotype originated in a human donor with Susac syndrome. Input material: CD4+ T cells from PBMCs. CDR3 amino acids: CASHPAAGMRGEQYF. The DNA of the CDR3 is TGTGCCAGCCACCCAGCGGCGGGGATGAGGGGCGAGCAGTACTTC.